Following are 23 T cell receptor beta chains from one sample sequenced in a study of shared clonotypes between healthy human individuals. Produced via immunoSEQ multiplex PCR; TCRdb's table is partial and in-frame only. The sample lists some 1.4 million clones, around 97% occurring once. Sequencing was done on a sample of naive CD4+ T cells sorted from blood. Subset here: CD45RA+ positively selected. The receptor set was obtained from a man aged 30 to 39 in good health.

The chain combines TRBV9 with TRBJ2-5; D unclear. The ends were cut back, 0 bases at V and 4 bases at J, with 10 bases in the middle. Looked up from germline, CDR1 is SGDLS and CDR2 is YYNGEE. The CDR3 extends over 14 amino acids. CDR3 nucleotide sequence: TGTGCCAGCAGCGTAGGTACAGCCCCAGAGACCCAGTACTTC. It is translated as CASSVGTAPETQYF.

As DNA, the CDR3 is TGTGCCAGCAGCTTAGGGGCGACAGGGTACGGGGAGCTGTTTTTT. Translation gives CASSLGATGYGELFF. The chain has TRBV7-2 and TRBJ2-2, with 7 bases lining up with TRBD1. CDR1 and CDR2 (germline): SGHTA, FQGNSA. J gave up 7 bases and V 1 base, and 6 bases lay outside the gene matches. CDR3 length: 15 residues.

This chain joins TRBV30 and TRBJ1-5, with a weak D call TRBD1 (5 bases). Trimming removed 4 bases from V and 0 bases from J, with 13 bases in between. Looked up from germline, CDR1 is GTSNPN and CDR2 is SVGIG (reference sequence). The CDR3 has 15 residues. The CDR3 DNA sequence: TGTGCCTGGACCCGGGACGGTATTAGCAATCAGCCCCAGCATTTT. Encoded protein: CAWTRDGISNQPQHF. Filled out from reference TRBV30 and TRBJ1-5, the complete variable domain reads SQTIHQWPATLVQPVGSPLSLECTVEGTSNPNLYWYRQAAGRGLQLLFYSVGIGQISSEVPQNLSASRPQDRQFILSSKKLLLSDSGFYLCAWTRDGISNQPQHFGDGTRLSIL.

This rearrangement joins TRBV11-2 to TRBJ2-7; tentatively, D is TRBD2 (6 bases). With 5 bases removed from V and 1 base from J, the gap between germline ends came to 9 bases. The CDR3 is made up of 13 amino acids. The germline gives CDR1 SGHAT, CDR2 FQNNGV. CDR3 sequence reads: CASSRGTSYEQYF. The CDR3 nucleotides read TGTGCCAGCAGCCGTGGGACTTCCTACGAGCAGTACTTC. Using reference TRBV11-2 and TRBJ2-7 for the parts outside the CDR3, the full variable domain is EAGVAQSPRYKIIEKRQSVAFWCNPISGHATLYWYQQILGQGPKLLIQFQNNGVVDDSQLPKDRFSAERLKGVDSTLKIQPAKLEDSAVYLCASSRGTSYEQYFGPGTRLTVT.

V is TRBV2 and J is TRBJ2-1; 7 positions match TRBD2. This CDR3 region has 12 residues. Germline CDR1 SNHLY, CDR2 FYNNEI. Unmatched junction bases numbered 2, after V lost 6 bases and J lost 6 bases. The DNA for the CDR3 is TGTGCCAGCAGGCGGACTAGCAATGAGCAGTTCTTC. This codes for CASRRTSNEQFF.

V gene TRBV11-2 combines with J gene TRBJ2-1; 8 bases line up with TRBD2. The CDR3 runs 18 residues. CDR1 is SGHAT, CDR2 FQNNGV, per germline. The trim removed 5 bases at V and 6 bases at J, leaving 18 bases unmatched. CDR3 nucleotides: TGTGCCAGCAGCCCCCGCTCGATTCGGGAGGGCCTAGGCAATGAGCAGTTCTTC. Translating it yields CASSPRSIREGLGNEQFF.

The chain employs TRBV7-6 and TRBJ1-1; no definite D call. The CDR3 consists of 15 residues. Germline V CDR1 and CDR2: SGHVS, FNYEAQ. V lost 5 bases, J lost 0 bases, and 13 bases lay in between. CDR3 DNA: TGTGCCAGCAGCGTCGACGGGAACATGAACACTGAAGCTTTCTTT. This sequence encodes CASSVDGNMNTEAFF.

This rearrangement joins TRBV28 to TRBJ2-3; D perhaps matches TRBD1 (5 bases). CDR1 and CDR2 from the germline V gene are MDHEN and SYDVKM. V gave up 5 bases and J gave up 3 bases, with 18 bases separating them. This CDR3 comprises 16 residues. The CDR3 here is CASSPHQGGGTDTQYF. CDR3 in DNA: TGTGCCAGCAGTCCCCACCAGGGCGGTGGAACAGATACGCAGTATTTT.

The J gene is TRBJ2-7, the V gene TRBV29-1; D may be TRBD2 (5 bases). CDR1 is SQVTM, CDR2 ANQGSEA, per germline. Trimming cost V 4 bases and J 3 bases, with 16 bases left between them. This CDR3 comprises 14 residues. CDR3 sequence (DNA): TGCAGCGTTGTTACCCCCTCCGGGGTCTACGAGCAGTACTTC. This codes for CSVVTPSGVYEQYF.

This clone was seen just once. The CDR3 bases are TGTGCCTGGAGTGTGCGGCGGAATGAAAAACTGTTTTTT. Translated: CAWSVRRNEKLFF. The V and J genes are TRBV30 and TRBJ1-4; D is unresolved. V shed 0 bases and J shed 5 bases, with 7 bases lying between them. This CDR3 has 13 amino acids. The germline gives CDR1 GTSNPN, CDR2 SVGIG (reference sequence).

The chain joins TRBV6-1 to TRBJ2-2; a weak D match, TRBD2 (5 bases). The CDR3 is made up of 15 amino acids. CDR1 is MNHNS and CDR2 is SASEGT in the germline V gene. Trimming removed 4 bases from V and 1 base from J, with 10 bases in between. CDR3 protein: CASSVLARNTGELFF. The CDR3 nucleotides are TGTGCCAGCAGTGTTTTAGCGAGGAACACCGGGGAGCTGTTTTTT.

A single count supports this clone. The chain uses TRBV5-1 and TRBJ2-7; possibly TRBD2 for D (5 bases). V was pared by 3 bases and J by 1 base, with 17 bases between. In germline, CDR1 is SGHRS, CDR2 YFSETQ. The CDR3 spans 16 residues. The CDR3 sequence is CASSSLSSGASYEQYF. Here the CDR3 DNA reads TGCGCCAGCAGCTCGCTATCGAGCGGAGCTTCCTACGAGCAGTACTTC.

The J gene is TRBJ2-1, the V gene TRBV5-1; D remains ambiguous. The CDR3 consists of 14 residues. Germline CDR1 is SGHRS and CDR2 is YFSETQ. V lost 4 bases and J 13 bases, leaving 21 bases between the germline ends. The CDR3 region is CASSHDGSILEQFF. The CDR3 bases are TGCGCCAGCAGCCATGATGGGTCCATCCTAGAACAGTTCTTC.

V usage is TRBV7-9 and J usage is TRBJ2-1; 8 nucleotides line up with TRBD2. The germline V gene has CDR1 SEHNR and CDR2 FQNEAQ (reference sequence). This CDR3 spans 16 amino acids. V was pared by 4 bases and J by 1 base, with 6 bases of the junction left unmatched. The CDR3 DNA sequence: TGTGCCAGCAGCTCCATGCTAGCGGGTTCCTACAATGAGCAGTTCTTC. As protein: CASSSMLAGSYNEQFF.

Concerning this clone itself: Other DNA sequences of this sample code for an identical CDR3. This chain connects TRBV6-6 to TRBJ2-1; D possibly corresponds to TRBD2 (6 bases). Germline lookup yields CDR1 MNHNY and CDR2 SVGAGI (reference sequence). Trimming removed 2 bases at V and 3 bases at J, with 8 bases between. CDR3 length: 14 residues. CDR3 region: CASSYGSGYNEQFF. The CDR3 DNA sequence: TGTGCCAGCAGTTACGGTAGCGGCTACAATGAGCAGTTCTTC.

The chain recombines TRBV7-6 with TRBJ2-7; TRBD2 matches 9 bases. CDR1 is SGHVS and CDR2 is FNYEAQ in the germline V gene. The V and J ends lost 4 bases and 2 bases, in that order; junction bases with no gene match: 15. CDR3 length: 18 residues. The CDR3 DNA sequence: TGTGCCAGCAGCTCAAGAGCCGGGGGGTTAGCGGGAGCCTACGAGCAGTACTTC. It specifies CASSSRAGGLAGAYEQYF.

This clone was seen only a few times. The V and J genes are TRBV27 and TRBJ1-2, with TRBD1 as a possible D gene (6 bases). From germline, CDR1 is MNHEY and CDR2 SMNVEV (reference sequence). V was pared by 9 bases and J by 14 bases, with 16 bases between. The CDR3 sequence is 10 residues long. CDR3 coding DNA: TGTGCCAGACAAGGGGGTTATGGGACCTTC. Translated, it gives CARQGGYGTF.

In its sample, this clone was seen once. The CDR3 DNA reads TGTGCCAGCAGCTCCCGACTAGTTAATAGGTTCGATACGCAGTATTTT. It translates to CASSSRLVNRFDTQYF. V gene TRBV11-2 combines with J gene TRBJ2-3; tentative D call: TRBD2 (6 bases). V was shortened by 4 bases and J by 6 bases, with 20 bases between the two germline ends. Germline V gene lookup returns CDR1 SGHAT and CDR2 FQNNGV. The CDR3 contains 16 residues.

This chain joins TRBV29-1 and TRBJ1-1; weak D call: TRBD1 (5 bases). V was cut by 6 bases and J by 0 bases, with 14 bases left in between. The CDR3 contains 14 residues. Germline loops: CDR1 SQVTM, CDR2 ANQGSEA. CDR3 sequence (DNA): TGCAGCGTGGCCCTACAGGCTATGAACACTGAAGCTTTCTTT. Residues: CSVALQAMNTEAFF.

The rearrangement uses TRBV7-8 and TRBJ1-3; D unresolved. V lost 3 bases and J 0 bases, leaving 3 bases between the germline ends. CDR1 and CDR2 (germline): SGHVS, FQNEAQ. The CDR3 extends over 13 amino acids. CDR3 residues: CASSFVSGNTIYF. CDR3 DNA sequence: TGTGCCAGCAGCTTCGTCTCTGGAAACACCATATATTTT.

The chain employs TRBV30 and TRBJ2-5; the D gene is possibly TRBD2 (5 bases). CDR3 size: 18 residues. CDR1 is GTSNPN and CDR2 is SVGIG in the germline V gene (reference sequence). Trimming took off 0 bases at V and 4 bases at J, with 24 bases between the two ends. The CDR3 nucleotides are TGTGCCTGGAGTGTATCAAGGCTGGGCGGGCCTTTTCCAGAGACCCAGTACTTC. Translating gives CAWSVSRLGGPFPETQYF.

The J gene is TRBJ1-5, the V gene TRBV19, with D maybe TRBD1 (6 bases). Trimming removed 4 bases from V and 6 bases from J, with 13 bases in between. The CDR3 is 14 residues long. Germline CDR1 LNHDA, CDR2 SQIVND (reference sequence). For the CDR3, the DNA is TGTGCCAGTAGTACCCTGAACAGGGCTCAGCCCCAGCATTTT. Residues: CASSTLNRAQPQHF.

The chain is built from TRBV7-2 and TRBJ2-1, with D possibly being TRBD2 (5 bases). The CDR3 spans 13 residues. Per the germline V gene, CDR1 is SGHTA and CDR2 is FQGNSA. V dropped 1 base and J dropped 8 bases, with 9 bases sitting between them. The CDR3 DNA reads as TGTGCCAGCAGCTTAGGAATAGCGTATGAGCAGTTCTTC. It translates to CASSLGIAYEQFF.